The 13 T cell receptor beta chains listed next were all sequenced from one sample in a study of PD-L1 blockade in urothelial cancer. The table came from immunoSEQ multiplex PCR; TCRdb's copy has only in-frame clones and leaves some out. The sample has around 60,000 clones; about four fifths are singletons. Time point here: pretreatment peripheral blood. The specimen was PBMCs, collected around atezolizumab (anti-PD-L1) treatment. The receptor source for this set is a man in his 70s with urothelial cancer.

The chain combines TRBV2 with TRBJ2-5; 10 positions agree with TRBD1. Germline assignment: CDR1 SNHLY and CDR2 FYNNEI. Germline trimming cut 8 bases from V and 7 bases from J; bases unmatched to any gene: 13. The CDR3 covers 15 residues. CDR3 sequence reads: CASGGDRGPAGTQYF. CDR3 nucleotides: TGTGCCAGCGGGGGGGACAGGGGTCCAGCCGGGACCCAGTACTTC.

The V and J genes are TRBV10-2 and TRBJ2-7; the match to TRBD1 covers 9 bases. V dropped 3 bases and J dropped 2; count of bases not matched to a gene: 11. The V gene's germline CDR1 is WSHSY and CDR2 SAAADI. This CDR3 has 17 residues. The CDR3 protein is CASSDPRRGTGPYEQYF. CDR3 DNA sequence: TGCGCCAGCAGTGATCCTCGAAGGGGGACAGGGCCCTACGAGCAGTACTTC.

The chain employs TRBV7-3 and TRBJ1-3; D call uncertain. CDR3 length: 16 residues. V was shortened by 5 bases and J by 3 bases, with 17 bases between the two germline ends. CDR1 and CDR2 from the germline V gene are SGHTA and FQGTGA. CDR3 sequence: CASSDDVVRFGNTIYF. CDR3 in DNA: TGTGCCAGCAGCGATGATGTGGTGAGGTTTGGAAACACCATATATTTT.

The V call is TRBV15, the J call TRBJ1-2; TRBD1 might be the D (6 bases). Trimming took off 3 bases at V and 8 bases at J, with 13 bases between the two ends. Germline CDR1 LNHNV, CDR2 YYDKDF (reference sequence). The length of the CDR3 is 13 residues. The CDR3: CATSSRTGQGYTF. DNA for the CDR3: TGTGCCACCAGCAGTCGAACAGGGCAGGGCTACACCTTC.

V gene TRBV18 combines with J gene TRBJ1-2; a possible D gene is TRBD1 (5 bases). The V end was cut by 3 bases, the J end by 3 bases, with 14 bases between. Looked up from germline, CDR1 is KGHSH and CDR2 is LQKENI. CDR3 size: 15 residues. CDR3 region: CASSPGIDRDYGYTF. The DNA of the CDR3 is TGTGCCAGCTCACCGGGGATTGACAGAGACTATGGCTACACCTTC.

The chain combines TRBV10-2 with TRBJ1-2, with 9 bases identical to TRBD1. V shed 6 bases, J shed 4 bases, and the junction held 6 bases outside the gene matches. Germline lookup yields CDR1 WSHSY and CDR2 SAAADI. The CDR3 length is 14 residues. The CDR3: CASRGTGRTYGYTF. CDR3 DNA: TGCGCCAGCAGAGGGACAGGGCGGACCTATGGCTACACCTTC.

The chain combines TRBV18 with TRBJ2-2; tentatively, D is TRBD1 (6 bases). Trimming removed 1 base from V and 4 bases from J, with 16 bases in between. The germline CDR1 and CDR2 sequences are KGHSH and LQKENI. CDR3 size: 17 residues. The CDR3: CASSPLDGQSITGELFF. CDR3 in DNA: TGTGCCAGCTCACCACTAGACGGACAGAGTATCACCGGGGAGCTGTTTTTT.

There are many counts of this clone. Within the sample, other DNA sequences also encode this same CDR3. This chain joins TRBV15 and TRBJ2-5; 7 nucleotides match TRBD2. CDR1 is LNHNV, CDR2 YYDKDF, per germline (reference sequence). Trimming at V came to 7 bases and at J to 1 base, leaving 12 bases not matched to a gene. The CDR3 is made up of 16 amino acids. The chain's CDR3 is CATKPAGASGQETQYF. Written as DNA, the CDR3 is TGTGCCACCAAGCCTGCCGGGGCTAGCGGCCAAGAGACCCAGTACTTC.

The rearrangement uses TRBV20-1 and TRBJ2-3; TRBD2 is a possible D gene (6 bases). The CDR3 is made up of 11 amino acids. The germline CDR1 and CDR2 sequences are DFQATT and SNEGSKA (reference sequence). V shed 6 bases and J shed 6 bases, with 10 bases lying between them. For the CDR3, the DNA is TGCAGTGCCGGGAGACTGGATACGCAGTATTTT. Protein: CSAGRLDTQYF.

This clone was seen more than once but under ten times. This specimen includes other DNA sequences encoding the same CDR3. The V gene is TRBV2, the J gene TRBJ1-4; 11 bases match TRBD1. Germline CDR1 SNHLY, CDR2 FYNNEI. The CDR3 extends over 13 amino acids. After removal of 6 bases from V and 8 bases from J, the junction contained 2 bases not matched to a gene. The CDR3 DNA follows: TGTGCCAGCAGGGGGACAGGGGGGGAAAAACTGTTTTTT. Amino acids: CASRGTGGEKLFF.

This clone was observed a few times. V gene TRBV2 combines with J gene TRBJ1-2; D is uncertain. CDR1 and CDR2 from the germline V gene are SNHLY and FYNNEI. The CDR3 contains 14 residues. V shed 1 base and J shed 13 bases, with 19 bases lying between them. CDR3 amino acids: CASSEDAPLIVVTF. The CDR3 DNA is TGTGCCAGCAGTGAAGACGCCCCCCTGATAGTAGTCACCTTC. The variable domain in full, completed from reference TRBV2 and TRBJ1-2, reads EPEVTQTPSHQVTQMGQEVILRCVPISNHLYFYWYRQILGQKVEFLVSFYNNEISEKSEIFDDQFSVERPDGSNFTLKIRSTKLEDSAMYFCASSEDAPLIVVTFGSGTRLTVV.

This rearrangement joins TRBV7-9 to TRBJ1-2; 9 bases agree with TRBD1. The trim removed 5 bases at V and 6 bases at J, leaving 4 bases unmatched. From germline, CDR1 is SEHNR and CDR2 FQNEAQ (reference sequence). This CDR3 region has 13 residues. CDR3: CASSGQGRDGYTF. The CDR3 nucleotides are TGTGCCAGCAGCGGACAGGGGAGGGATGGCTACACCTTC. Full variable domain (remainder filled in from reference TRBV7-9 and TRBJ1-2): DTGVSQNPRHKITKRGQNVTFRCDPISEHNRLYWYRQTLGQGPEFLTYFQNEAQLEKSRLLSDRFSAERPKGSFSTLEIQRTEQGDSAMYLCASSGQGRDGYTFGSGTRLTVV.

This chain joins TRBV28 and TRBJ1-2; TRBD1 agrees at 7 bases. The CDR3 runs 14 residues. Germline lookup yields CDR1 MDHEN and CDR2 SYDVKM. The J segment lost 2 bases and the V segment lost 6 bases, leaving 6 bases of the junction unmatched. CDR3 nucleotide sequence: TGTGCCAGCAGCACAGGGGACGGGAACTATGGCTACACCTTC. It codes for CASSTGDGNYGYTF.